This T cell receptor beta chain was identified during a study of read filtering for tumor transcriptome and immune sequencing. Background on the study: Revised staging placed about 8 patients in R-ISS I, roughly 16 in II, roughly 7 in III. After DNase treatment, RNA was made into whole-transcriptome libraries. Findings and caveats of the study: IR-seq and RNA-seq agreed better without single-read clonotypes.

The library was built from roughly 400 ng RNA with molecular barcoded adaptors for alpha/delta and beta/gamma chains. In TCRdb, the reads were re-called with MiXCR into one record per CDR3 protein. The table lists approximately 62,000 distinct CDR3 sequences, around 20% of them singletons. Many counts were recorded for this clonotype. The antigen is undetermined. V lost 6 bases, J lost 8 bases, and 22 bases lay in between. CDR1 SGHDT and CDR2 YYEEEE come from the germline V gene. The CDR3 is made up of 15 amino acids. The material sequenced was a population of CD138-negative cells sorted from bone marrow. The receptor's source is a donor at least 40 years old with multiple myeloma. V is TRBV5-6 and J is TRBJ2-3, with D possibly being TRBD2 (6 bases). The CDR3 here is CASTQEGSRAGTQYF. Written as DNA, the CDR3 is TGTGCCAGCACCCAGGAGGGTTCGAGGGCTGGTACGCAGTATTTT.